Shown below are 26 T cell receptor beta chains from a single sample sequenced in a study of T cells of healthy individuals. TCRdb re-called the 5' RACE reads with MiXCR, one entry per CDR3 protein. This sample has 63,000 or so distinct CDR3 sequences, with around 15% found just once. These TCRs come from a human donor in good health.

This clonotype has a count of ten or more. The chain recombines TRBV4-1 with TRBJ1-6; D is ambiguous. This CDR3 has 15 amino acids. The germline CDR1 and CDR2 sequences are MGHRA and YSYEKL. V lost 0 bases, J lost 10 bases, and 13 bases lay in between. This chain's CDR3 is CASSQDGGSSSPLHF. The CDR3 DNA reads TGCGCCAGCAGCCAAGACGGAGGGTCGAGCTCACCCCTCCACTTT.

Ten or more counts support this clonotype. The J gene is TRBJ1-6, the V gene TRBV18; tentative D call: TRBD1 (5 bases). CDR1 is KGHSH, CDR2 LQKENI, per germline. CDR3 length: 15 amino acids. V shed 0 bases and J shed 7 bases, with 10 bases lying between them. In DNA, the CDR3 is TGTGCCAGCTCACCACCGGGACCACGAAATTCACCCCTCCACTTT. It yields the protein CASSPPGPRNSPLHF.

This clonotype was counted at least ten times. The V call is TRBV6-1, the J call TRBJ1-2; D is ambiguous. V was cut by 5 bases and J by 6 bases, with 16 bases left in between. The CDR3 consists of 14 residues. CDR1 and CDR2 (germline): MNHNS, SASEGT. The CDR3 here is CASSLGEDLNGYTF. CDR3 nucleotide sequence: TGTGCCAGCAGTCTAGGAGAGGACTTAAATGGCTACACCTTC.

This clonotype was counted at least ten times. The rearrangement joins TRBV29-1 to TRBJ1-3; D call uncertain. CDR3 length: 13 residues. Germline CDR1 SQVTM, CDR2 ANQGSEA. V lost 5 bases and J lost 1, with 9 bases in between. CDR3 amino acids: CSVLSGSGNTIYF. The CDR3 DNA reads as TGCAGCGTTTTAAGTGGATCTGGAAACACCATATATTTT.

This clonotype was seen many times. The chain uses TRBV9 and TRBJ2-7; 10 positions agree with TRBD2. The CDR3 has 14 amino acids. J gave up 2 bases and V 3 bases, and 2 bases lay outside the gene matches. Germline V gene lookup returns CDR1 SGDLS and CDR2 YYNGEE. The DNA of the CDR3 is TGTGCCAGCAGCGGCGGGACTAGCGCCTACGAGCAGTACTTC. Amino acid sequence: CASSGGTSAYEQYF. Full variable domain (rest looked up from reference TRBV9 and TRBJ2-7): DSGVTQTPKHLITATGQRVTLRCSPRSGDLSVYWYQQSLDQGLQFLIQYYNGEERAKGNILERFSAQQFPDLHSELNLSSLELGDSALYFCASSGGTSAYEQYFGPGTRLTVT.

The CDR3 DNA reads TGTGCCAGCAGACCCCGGTTAACCGGGGAGCTGTTTTTT. Translating it yields CASRPRLTGELFF. The V and J genes are TRBV6-5 and TRBJ2-2, with D uncertain. This CDR3 region has 13 residues. Germline-derived CDR1 and CDR2 are MNHEY and SVGAGI. V lost 6 bases and J lost 5, with 10 bases in between.

The V and J genes are TRBV7-9 and TRBJ2-3; no definite D call. Trimming removed 3 bases from V and 6 bases from J, with 16 bases in between. Germline assignment: CDR1 SEHNR and CDR2 FQNEAQ (reference sequence). This CDR3 region has 15 residues. The CDR3 spells CASSFTVRLPDTQYF. Written as DNA, the CDR3 is TGTGCCAGCAGCTTTACAGTCCGCCTCCCCGATACGCAGTATTTT.

This clonotype was detected ten times or more. The rearrangement joins TRBV29-1 to TRBJ2-4; no clear D gene. V was cut by 6 bases and J by 9 bases, with 21 bases left in between. The CDR3 has 14 residues. Germline loops: CDR1 SQVTM, CDR2 ANQGSEA. CDR3 amino acids: CSVRGRLVSSIQYF. The CDR3 bases are TGCAGCGTCCGCGGTCGACTTGTGTCAAGCATTCAGTACTTC.

This clonotype was seen repeatedly, ten times or more. The V and J genes are TRBV19 and TRBJ2-2, with a weak D call TRBD2 (5 bases). V lost 11 bases and J 2 bases, leaving 9 bases between the germline ends. The CDR3 has 12 amino acids. CDR1 and CDR2 (germline): LNHDA, SQIVND (reference sequence). CDR3 in DNA: TGTGCCTGTCGGGGTAACACCGGGGAGCTGTTTTTT. Its translation is CACRGNTGELFF.

This clonotype was detected a few times. V usage is TRBV7-2 and J usage is TRBJ1-5; no reliable D call. Germline CDR1 reads SGHTA; CDR2 reads FQGNSA. The V gene lost 1 base and the J gene lost 5 bases, with 15 bases spanning the gap. The length of the CDR3 is 16 residues. CDR3 region: CASSLELDRSDQPQHF. The CDR3 DNA reads TGTGCCAGCAGCTTAGAATTGGACCGTTCAGATCAGCCCCAGCATTTT.

This clonotype was picked up many times. The chain employs TRBV5-1 and TRBJ2-7; D may match TRBD1 or TRBD2 (5 bases each). Trimming took off 4 bases at V and 6 bases at J, with 17 bases between the two ends. CDR3 length equals 14 residues. Germline-derived CDR1 and CDR2 are SGHRS and YFSETQ. CDR3 nucleotide sequence: TGCGCCAGCAGCCCCGGGACCGCGCAACTCGAGCAGTACTTC. Translated, it gives CASSPGTAQLEQYF. The full variable domain, rest sourced from reference TRBV5-1 and TRBJ2-7, is KAGVTQTPRYLIKTRGQQVTLSCSPISGHRSVSWYQQTPGQGLQFLFEYFSETQRNKGNFPGRFSGRQFSNSRSEMNVSTLELGDSALYLCASSPGTAQLEQYFGPGTRLTVT.

The chain links TRBV5-6 to TRBJ2-5, with D uncertain. Germline V lookup: CDR1 SGHDT, CDR2 YYEEEE. The ends were cut back, 4 bases at V and 3 bases at J, with 16 bases in the middle. The CDR3 runs to 15 residues. The DNA of the CDR3 is TGTGCCAGCAGCCCCGGACGTACAACCAAAGAGACCCAGTACTTC. Its protein product is CASSPGRTTKETQYF.

This clonotype was seen ten or more times. The rearrangement links TRBV2 to TRBJ1-2, with D hard to call. CDR1 is SNHLY and CDR2 is FYNNEI in the germline V gene. Trimming cost V 3 bases and J 0 bases, with 14 bases left between them. The CDR3 runs to 16 residues. In DNA, the CDR3 is TGTGCCAGCAGTGAGCTCTTGGCAGTCTCTAACTATGGCTACACCTTC. It is translated as CASSELLAVSNYGYTF.

This clonotype was seen many times. The chain recombines TRBV7-2 with TRBJ2-2; D uncertain. Germline V gene sequence: CDR1 SGHTA, CDR2 FQGNSA. The CDR3 totals 16 residues. The germline V and J ends were trimmed by 1 base and 7 bases, with 16 bases remaining between them. The CDR3 region is CASSLVLGGIVGELFF. The CDR3 DNA follows: TGTGCCAGCAGCTTAGTATTAGGTGGTATCGTCGGGGAGCTGTTTTTT.

DNA for the CDR3: TGCGCCAGCAGCCAAGGTCGCGGCGGGGTTGATACGCAGTATTTT. Its translation: CASSQGRGGVDTQYF. The V gene is TRBV4-1, the J gene TRBJ2-3, with D possibly TRBD2 on 6 matching bases. With 1 base removed from V and 6 bases from J, the gap between germline ends came to 14 bases. This CDR3 contains 15 residues. Germline V CDR1 and CDR2: MGHRA, YSYEKL.

The chain uses TRBV11-1 and TRBJ2-7; 14 bases agree with TRBD2. CDR1 is SGHAT and CDR2 is FQDESV in the germline V gene (reference sequence). The J segment lost 1 base and the V segment lost 5 bases, leaving 7 bases of the junction unmatched. CDR3 length equals 17 residues. The CDR3 here is CASSPGTSGSRSYEQYF. CDR3 sequence (DNA): TGTGCCAGCAGCCCCGGGACTAGCGGGAGTCGGTCCTACGAGCAGTACTTC.

In this sample, this clonotype turned up a few times. This chain uses TRBV4-1 with TRBJ2-5; the match to TRBD2 covers 11 bases. V was clipped by 1 base and J by 5 bases; unmatched bases: 9. CDR1 and CDR2 from the germline V gene are MGHRA and YSYEKL. The CDR3 spans 17 residues. The CDR3 loop is CASSQVPISGGAETQYF. Written as DNA, the CDR3 is TGCGCCAGCAGCCAAGTACCTATTAGCGGGGGGGCTGAGACCCAGTACTTC.

This clonotype was seen many times. The chain has TRBV3-1 and TRBJ1-5, with D unclear. V was shortened by 1 base and J by 0 bases, with 7 bases between the two germline ends. The germline V gene has CDR1 LGHDT and CDR2 YNNKEL (reference sequence). The CDR3 has 15 amino acids. The CDR3 protein is CASSQGVYSNQPQHF. DNA of the CDR3: TGTGCCAGCAGCCAAGGGGTATATAGCAATCAGCCCCAGCATTTT.

This clonotype was detected a few times. This chain connects TRBV7-3 to TRBJ2-3; TRBD1 aligns across 9 bases. Germline V gene data show CDR1 as SGHTA and CDR2 as FQGTGA. J lost 6 bases, V lost 2 bases, and 15 bases had no gene match. The CDR3 has 18 amino acids. As DNA, the CDR3 is TGTGCCAGCAGCTTATTGGGTCCACGGACAGGGGTATCGGATACGCAGTATTTT. Translating it yields CASSLLGPRTGVSDTQYF.

This clonotype was detected only a few times. The chain has TRBV6-6 and TRBJ2-1; tentative D call: TRBD2 (6 bases). This CDR3 region has 16 residues. Germline CDR1 reads MNHNY; CDR2 reads SVGAGI (reference sequence). V shed 4 bases and J shed 3 bases, with 16 bases lying between them. CDR3 protein: CASSSVAGGNYNEQFF. In DNA form, the CDR3 reads TGTGCCAGCAGTTCCGTAGCTGGAGGGAACTACAATGAGCAGTTCTTC.

The table lists this clonotype with a few counts. J is TRBJ2-5 and V is TRBV2; TRBD1 or TRBD2 may be the D gene (6 bases each). The CDR3 extends over 14 amino acids. Germline lookup yields CDR1 SNHLY and CDR2 FYNNEI. The V gene lost 4 bases and the J gene lost 5 bases, with 14 bases spanning the gap. CDR3 protein: CASSVGGSRETQYF. For the CDR3, the DNA is TGTGCCAGCAGTGTAGGGGGGAGCCGGGAGACCCAGTACTTC.

This clonotype was counted many times. The V gene is TRBV2, the J gene TRBJ1-1, with 8 bases fitting TRBD1. CDR3 length: 15 amino acids. Losses at the gene ends were 4 bases for V and 3 bases for J; bases not matched to a gene: 7. Per the germline V gene, CDR1 is SNHLY and CDR2 is FYNNEI. The CDR3 DNA is TGTGCCAGCAGTGTGCGGGGACAGGAGCACACTGAAGCTTTCTTT. Translated, it gives CASSVRGQEHTEAFF.

This chain connects TRBV14 to TRBJ2-1, with D possibly being TRBD1 or TRBD2 (5 bases each). Per germline, CDR1 SGHDN and CDR2 FVKESK. V was clipped by 0 bases and J by 6 bases, with 12 bases between them. The CDR3 sequence is 15 residues long. CDR3 in amino acids: CASSQEVGTPNEQFF. The DNA of the CDR3 is TGTGCCAGCAGCCAAGAGGTAGGGACGCCCAATGAGCAGTTCTTC.

This clonotype was counted only a few times. The rearrangement uses TRBV7-9 and TRBJ2-5; TRBD1 is a possible D gene (6 bases). Per germline, CDR1 SEHNR and CDR2 FQNEAQ (reference sequence). This CDR3 has 15 residues. Deletions cut 1 base from V and 4 bases from J, with 13 bases between. The CDR3 spells CASSLGRGGGETQYF. DNA of the CDR3: TGTGCCAGCAGCTTAGGCAGGGGCGGAGGAGAGACCCAGTACTTC.

This clonotype was observed a few times. The chain links TRBV28 to TRBJ2-3, with 8 bases aligning to TRBD1. The CDR3 loop spans 14 amino acids. CDR1 and CDR2 (germline): MDHEN, SYDVKM. V was clipped by 5 bases and J by 6 bases; unmatched bases: 7. CDR3 residues: CASSPQGAHDTQYF. The CDR3 nucleotides read TGTGCCAGCAGTCCGCAGGGGGCGCATGATACGCAGTATTTT.

This clonotype appeared a few times. This chain uses TRBV4-2 with TRBJ2-7, with 8 bases aligning to TRBD2. Germline CDR1 reads LGHNA; CDR2 reads YNFKEQ. This CDR3 region has 16 residues. The J segment lost 3 bases and the V segment lost 3 bases, leaving 10 bases of the junction unmatched. Here the CDR3 reads CASSQPSGGGDYEQYF. CDR3 nucleotide sequence: TGTGCCAGCAGCCAGCCGTCGGGAGGGGGGGACTACGAGCAGTACTTC.